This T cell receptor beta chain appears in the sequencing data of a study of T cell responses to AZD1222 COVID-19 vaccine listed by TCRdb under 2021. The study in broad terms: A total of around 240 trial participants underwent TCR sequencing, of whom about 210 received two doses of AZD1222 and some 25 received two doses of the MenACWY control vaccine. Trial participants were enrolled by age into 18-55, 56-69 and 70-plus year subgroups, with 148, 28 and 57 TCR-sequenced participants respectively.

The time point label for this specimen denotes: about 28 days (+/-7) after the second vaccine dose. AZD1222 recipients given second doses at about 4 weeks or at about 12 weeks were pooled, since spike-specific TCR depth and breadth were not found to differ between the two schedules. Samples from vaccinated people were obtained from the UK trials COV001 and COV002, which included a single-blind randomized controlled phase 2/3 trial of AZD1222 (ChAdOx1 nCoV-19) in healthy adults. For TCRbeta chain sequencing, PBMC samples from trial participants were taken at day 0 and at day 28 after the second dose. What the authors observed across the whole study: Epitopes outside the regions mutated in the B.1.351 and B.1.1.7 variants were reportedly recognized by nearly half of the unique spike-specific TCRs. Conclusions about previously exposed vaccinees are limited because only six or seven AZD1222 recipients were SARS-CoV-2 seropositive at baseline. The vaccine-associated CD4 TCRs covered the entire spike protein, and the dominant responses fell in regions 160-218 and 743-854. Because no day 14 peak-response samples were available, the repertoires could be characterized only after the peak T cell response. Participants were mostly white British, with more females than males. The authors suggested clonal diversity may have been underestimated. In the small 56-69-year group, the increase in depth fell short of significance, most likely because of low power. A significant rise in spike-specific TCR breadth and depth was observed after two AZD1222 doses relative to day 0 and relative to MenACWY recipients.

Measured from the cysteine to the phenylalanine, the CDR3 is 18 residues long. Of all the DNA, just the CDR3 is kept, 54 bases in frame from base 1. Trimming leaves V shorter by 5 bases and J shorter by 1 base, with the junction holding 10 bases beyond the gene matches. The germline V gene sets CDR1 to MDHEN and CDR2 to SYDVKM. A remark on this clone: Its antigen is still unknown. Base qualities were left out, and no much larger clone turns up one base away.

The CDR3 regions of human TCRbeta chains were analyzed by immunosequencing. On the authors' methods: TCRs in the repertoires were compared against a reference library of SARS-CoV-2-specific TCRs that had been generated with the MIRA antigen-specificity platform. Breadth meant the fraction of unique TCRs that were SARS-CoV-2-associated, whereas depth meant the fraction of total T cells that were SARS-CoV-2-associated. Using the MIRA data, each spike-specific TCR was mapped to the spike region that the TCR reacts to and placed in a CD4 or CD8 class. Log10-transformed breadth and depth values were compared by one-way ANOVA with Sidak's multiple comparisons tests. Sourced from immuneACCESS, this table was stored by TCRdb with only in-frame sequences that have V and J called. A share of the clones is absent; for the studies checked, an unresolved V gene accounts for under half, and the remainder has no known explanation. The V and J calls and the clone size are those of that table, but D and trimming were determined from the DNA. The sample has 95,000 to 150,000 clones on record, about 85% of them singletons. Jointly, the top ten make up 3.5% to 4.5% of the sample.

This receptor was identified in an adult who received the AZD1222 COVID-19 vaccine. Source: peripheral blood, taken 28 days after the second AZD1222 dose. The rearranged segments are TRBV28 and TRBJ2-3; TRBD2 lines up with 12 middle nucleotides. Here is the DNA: TGTGCCAGCAGTATTTTACTAGCGGGGGGCCTAGGCACAGATACGCAGTATTTT. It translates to CASSILLAGGLGTDTQYF. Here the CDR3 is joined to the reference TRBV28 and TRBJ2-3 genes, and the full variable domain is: DVKVTQSSRYLVKRTGEKVFLECVQDMDHENMFWYRQDPGLGLRLIYFSYDVKMKEKGDIPEGYSVSREKKERFSLILESASTNQTSMYLCASSILLAGGLGTDTQYFGPGTRLTVL.